This T cell receptor (beta chain) appears in the sequencing data of a study of shared clonotypes between healthy human individuals. Whole-study context: For every donor, three CD4 naive, three CD4 memory, two CD8 naive and one CD8 memory plates were used.

The data were produced by immunoSEQ multiplex PCR, yet TCRdb's version contains in-frame clones alone and is incomplete. Of 2 million to 2.5 million clones in the sample, 95% are singletons; the top ten hold around 0.13%. With V trimmed by 7 bases and J by 4 bases, 8 bases remained unmatched. This CDR3 is 14 amino acids long. Germline V lookup: CDR1 SNHLY, CDR2 FYNNEI. J is TRBJ2-7 and V is TRBV2, with TRBD2 identical over 9 bases. This TCR was recovered from a man younger than 30 in good health. The sequencing input was naive CD4+ T cells sorted from blood. The sample's subset: CD45RA+ positively selected. CDR3 amino acids: CASNSLAGWYEQYF. Written as DNA, the CDR3 is TGTGCCAGCAATTCTCTAGCGGGGTGGTACGAGCAGTACTTC.